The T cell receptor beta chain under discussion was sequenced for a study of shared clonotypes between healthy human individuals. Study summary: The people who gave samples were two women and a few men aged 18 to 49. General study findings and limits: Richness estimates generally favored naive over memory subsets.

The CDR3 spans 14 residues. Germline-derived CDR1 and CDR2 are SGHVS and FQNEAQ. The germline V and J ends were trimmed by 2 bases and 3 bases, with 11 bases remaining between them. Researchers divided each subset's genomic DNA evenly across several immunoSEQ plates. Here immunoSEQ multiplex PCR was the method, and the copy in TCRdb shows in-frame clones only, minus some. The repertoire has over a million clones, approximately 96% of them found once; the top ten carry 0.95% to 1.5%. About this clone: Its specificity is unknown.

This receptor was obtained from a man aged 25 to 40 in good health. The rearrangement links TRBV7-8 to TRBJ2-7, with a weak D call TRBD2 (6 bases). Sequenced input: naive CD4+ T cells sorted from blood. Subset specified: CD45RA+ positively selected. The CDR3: CASSLRLDDYEQYF. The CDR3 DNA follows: TGTGCCAGCAGCTTACGACTAGACGACTACGAGCAGTACTTC.